A selection of T cell receptor beta chains follows, all from one sample in a study of T cell clones after liver transplantation. Some clones are missing from TCRdb's copy, which holds only in-frame ones; the method was immunoSEQ multiplex PCR. The table shows around 97,000 clones, with around four fifths occurring only once. The sequencing used CD4+ T cells from blood, collected around 49 months after liver transplant. All receptors derive from a human patient who received a liver transplant. Certain T cells may be donor cells from the graft. The CDR3 runs from the conserved cysteine through the conserved F or W. Each record gives: V gene, J gene, clone size, D gene, CDR3 protein, CDR3 DNA. D genes are given only for firm matches. The listing skips clone size in some rows; elsewhere it reads once, few, many or a size class.

>TRBV6-6|TRBJ1-1|-|-
CASSFDFEAFF
TGTGCCAGCAGTTTTGACTTTGAAGCTTTCTTT
>TRBV5-4|TRBJ1-4|-|TRBD1
CASSAGTGGWGEKLFF
TGTGCCAGCAGCGCAGGGACAGGGGGCTGGGGTGAAAAACTGTTTTTT
>TRBV2|TRBJ1-2|once|-
CASRANTNYGYTF
TGTGCCAGCAGAGCAAACACCAACTATGGCTACACCTTC
>TRBV2|TRBJ1-5|-|-
CASSGEQGGRNQPQHF
TGTGCCAGCAGTGGGGAGCAGGGTGGGCGCAATCAGCCCCAGCATTTT
>TRBV5-1|TRBJ2-7|-|TRBD2
CASSFSGVSYEQYF
TGCGCCAGCAGCTTCAGCGGGGTGTCCTACGAGCAGTACTTC
>TRBV14|TRBJ1-2|-|TRBD1
CASSQDLLGGAGGYTF
TGTGCCAGCAGCCAAGATTTACTAGGGGGCGCGGGAGGCTACACCTTC
>TRBV5-4|TRBJ2-5|-|-
CASSLIAGAETQYF
TGTGCCAGCAGCCTTATTGCAGGGGCCGAGACCCAGTACTTC
>TRBV4-3|TRBJ1-2|-|-
CASSQDEGPNYGYTF
TGCGCCAGCAGCCAAGATGAGGGCCCTAACTATGGCTACACCTTC
>TRBV19|TRBJ1-1|-|-
CASSIGDSPNTEAFF
TGTGCCAGTAGTATTGGAGACAGTCCGAACACTGAAGCTTTCTTT
>TRBV19|TRBJ1-1|-|-
CASTGGSRGNTEAFF
TGTGCCAGTACGGGGGGTTCTCGAGGGAATACTGAAGCTTTCTTT
>TRBV5-5|TRBJ2-5|-|-
CASSLRWPRGPEETQYF
TGTGCCAGCAGCTTAAGGTGGCCCAGAGGCCCTGAAGAGACCCAGTACTTC
>TRBV2|TRBJ1-5|-|-
CASSDNLNQPQHF
TGTGCCAGCAGTGACAACTTGAATCAGCCCCAGCATTTT
>TRBV5-1|TRBJ2-3|-|-
CASSQGLGYRSSTDTQYF
TGCGCCAGCAGCCAAGGTCTTGGATACAGGTCTAGCACAGATACGCAGTATTTT
>TRBV15|TRBJ2-1|-|-
CATGGLYNEQFF
TGTGCCACCGGGGGACTCTACAATGAGCAGTTCTTC
>TRBV7-2|TRBJ2-4|-|-
CASSLATGVPKSIQYF
TGTGCCAGCAGCTTAGCGACTGGGGTCCCCAAAAGCATTCAGTACTTC
>TRBV6-5|TRBJ1-1|-|TRBD1
CASSWETGFGEAFF
TGTGCCAGCAGTTGGGAGACAGGGTTTGGCGAAGCTTTCTTT
>TRBV12-1|TRBJ2-7|-|-
CASSPGLAVGEQYF
TGTGCCAGCAGCCCGGGACTAGCGGTGGGCGAGCAGTACTTC
>TRBV2|TRBJ2-7|-|-
CASSGTPGYEQYF
TGTGCCAGCAGTGGGACTCCCGGATACGAGCAGTACTTC
>TRBV6-5|TRBJ1-1|-|TRBD1
CASSRQGATEAFF
TGTGCCAGCAGCAGACAGGGGGCCACTGAAGCTTTCTTT
>TRBV19|TRBJ2-1|-|-
CASSISASYNEQFF
TGTGCCAGTAGTATTAGCGCGAGCTACAATGAGCAGTTCTTC
>TRBV6-5|TRBJ2-4|-|TRBD2
CASSSRLAGGGIQYF
TGTGCCAGCAGTTCCCGACTAGCGGGTGGTGGCATTCAGTACTTC
>TRBV10-1|TRBJ2-1|-|-
CASSERVSSYNEQFF
TGCGCCAGCAGTGAGCGAGTGAGCTCCTACAATGAGCAGTTCTTC
>TRBV7-7|TRBJ1-1|-|-
CASSLKSEKMNTEAFF
TGTGCCAGCAGCTTAAAGTCAGAGAAGATGAACACTGAAGCTTTCTTT
>TRBV6-5|TRBJ1-2|-|TRBD1
CASSLSGGYGYTF
TGTGCCAGCAGTTTATCAGGGGGCTATGGCTACACCTTC
>TRBV19|TRBJ2-1|-|-
CASSPSTSPFANEQFF
TGTGCCAGTAGTCCCTCGACCAGTCCCTTTGCGAATGAGCAGTTCTTC
>TRBV30|TRBJ1-4|-|-
CAWSQGTNEKLFF
TGTGCCTGGAGCCAGGGGACTAATGAAAAACTGTTTTTT
>TRBV5-1|TRBJ1-6|-|-
CASSLTGERDSPLHF
TGCGCCAGCAGCTTAACGGGGGAGAGGGATTCACCCCTCCACTTT
>TRBV9|TRBJ2-6|-|TRBD2
CASSVWSGRAGANVLTF
TGTGCCAGCAGCGTATGGAGCGGGAGGGCTGGGGCCAACGTCCTGACTTTC
>TRBV2|TRBJ1-2|-|TRBD1
CASILTGTGTTYTF
TGTGCCAGCATCCTGACCGGGACAGGGACGACCTACACCTTC
>TRBV11-2|TRBJ2-6|once|TRBD2
CASSPSGRANVLTF
TGTGCCAGCAGCCCTAGCGGGCGGGCCAACGTCCTGACTTTC
>TRBV7-2|TRBJ1-1|-|-
CASSQQKTEAFF
TGTGCCAGCAGCCAACAGAAGACTGAAGCTTTCTTT
>TRBV5-4|TRBJ2-7|-|-
CASSSPASYEQYF
TGTGCCAGCAGCTCGCCGGCTTCCTACGAGCAGTACTTC
>TRBV18|TRBJ2-7|-|TRBD1
CASSPNRGRSYEQYF
TGTGCCAGCTCACCAAACAGGGGTAGGTCCTACGAGCAGTACTTC
>TRBV4-1|TRBJ1-3|few|TRBD1
CASSQDEDRVRSGNTIYF
TGCGCCAGCAGCCAAGATGAAGACAGGGTAAGATCTGGAAACACCATATATTTT
>TRBV4-3|TRBJ2-3|-|-
CASSQEGGVGLTDTQYF
TGCGCCAGCAGCCAAGAAGGGGGGGTTGGCCTTACAGATACGCAGTATTTT
>TRBV6-5|TRBJ2-7|-|-
CASSYLEGSYEQYF
TGTGCCAGCAGTTATCTCGAGGGGAGCTACGAGCAGTACTTC
>TRBV7-3|TRBJ2-2|-|TRBD2
CASSVAAGASTGELFF
TGTGCCAGCAGCGTAGCAGCGGGAGCTAGCACCGGGGAGCTGTTTTTT
>TRBV6-6|TRBJ1-1|-|-
CASSPPYSNTEAFF
TGTGCCAGCAGTCCGCCCTATAGTAACACTGAAGCTTTCTTT
>TRBV29-1|TRBJ1-3|-|-
CSVVGGGNTIYF
TGCAGCGTTGTGGGAGGTGGAAACACCATATATTTT
>TRBV19|TRBJ1-6|few|-
CASTPGPVSSPLHF
TGTGCCAGCACTCCTGGACCTGTTTCTTCACCCCTCCACTTT
>TRBV9|TRBJ2-1|-|TRBD2
CASSKRTSLIYNEQFF
TGTGCCAGCAGCAAGAGGACTAGTCTTATCTACAATGAGCAGTTCTTC
>TRBV27|TRBJ1-5|-|TRBD1
CASSADRGLGSNQPQHF
TGTGCCAGCAGTGCGGACAGGGGGCTAGGGAGCAATCAGCCCCAGCATTTT
>TRBV7-8|TRBJ1-5|-|-
CASSLEGQGFGNQPQHF
TGTGCCAGCAGCTTAGAGGGGCAGGGGTTCGGCAATCAGCCCCAGCATTTT
>TRBV2|TRBJ2-3|-|TRBD1
CASSRDSSTDTQYF
TGTGCCAGCAGTAGGGACAGTAGCACAGATACGCAGTATTTT
>TRBV7-9|TRBJ2-1|-|TRBD1
CASSAAGTGLNEQFF
TGTGCCAGCAGCGCAGCGGGGACAGGGCTTAATGAGCAGTTCTTC